This T cell receptor (beta chain) was sequenced in a study of response to subunit inactivated influenza vaccine. Study-level findings and limits: The study's authors posited that every seasonal influenza vaccination enlists few new T cells.

The trim removed 4 bases at V and 3 bases at J, leaving 9 bases unmatched. The CDR3 is made up of 15 amino acids. Per the germline V gene, CDR1 is SGHKS and CDR2 is YYEKEE (reference sequence). TCRdb re-called the RT-PCR reads through MiXCR, storing one row per CDR3 protein. Among 650,000 to 800,000 distinct CDR3 sequences listed, approximately 17% were seen once. This clonotype was found a few times. Its specificity is unknown. The clonotype comes from a man aged 45 to 65 who received an inactivated influenza vaccine. The V and J genes are TRBV5-5 and TRBJ2-7, with 8 nucleotides matching TRBD1. The specimen comprised PBMCs from blood, sampled roughly 5 days after vaccination. CDR3 DNA sequence: TGTGCCAGCAGCAAGACACAGGGGGTAGTCTACGAGCAGTACTTC. It specifies CASSKTQGVVYEQYF.